Listed below are T cell receptor beta chains from one sample, sequenced in a study of shared clonotypes between healthy human individuals. Here immunoSEQ multiplex PCR was the method, and the copy in TCRdb shows in-frame clones only, minus some. The data hold some 580,000 clones, with nearly 98% observed a single time. The sample was naive CD8+ T cells sorted from blood. Receptors originate from a man between 25 and 39 years old in good health. CDR3s include the opening cysteine and the closing phenylalanine or tryptophan. The D gene is left open where the match is weak. Expanded clones are given a class, and other clones once, few, many or no size at all.

TRBV7-2	TRBJ2-7	TRBD2	-	CASSPAGLSSYEQYF	TGTGCCAGCAGCCCAGCGGGGCTTAGCTCCTACGAGCAGTACTTC
TRBV6-6	TRBJ1-5	TRBD1	-	CASSWTGDQPQHF	TGTGCCAGCAGTTGGACAGGGGATCAGCCCCAGCATTTT
TRBV28	TRBJ2-3	TRBD1	-	CASSFWGQGAADTQYF	TGTGCCAGCAGTTTTTGGGGACAGGGGGCGGCAGATACGCAGTATTTT
TRBV15	TRBJ1-4	-	-	CATSREDDYATNEKLFF	TGTGCCACCAGCAGAGAGGACGACTATGCAACTAATGAAAAACTGTTTTTT
TRBV6-5	TRBJ1-1	TRBD1	few	CASSWTGMTEAFF	TGTGCCAGCAGTTGGACAGGGATGACTGAAGCTTTCTTT
TRBV2	TRBJ2-1	-	-	CASSDSRFGGGGEQFF	TGTGCCAGCAGTGATAGTCGCTTCGGCGGCGGCGGTGAGCAGTTCTTC
TRBV11-1	TRBJ2-7	TRBD2	-	CASSLGGTNSYEQYF	TGTGCCAGCAGCTTAGGAGGGACTAACTCCTACGAGCAGTACTTC
TRBV28	TRBJ1-5	-	-	CASSYGESNQPQHF	TGTGCCAGCAGTTACGGGGAGAGCAATCAGCCCCAGCATTTT
TRBV7-8	TRBJ2-7	-	-	CASSLGRSYEQYF	TGTGCCAGCAGCTTAGGTCGGTCCTACGAGCAGTACTTC
TRBV9	TRBJ2-1	TRBD2	-	CASSALGEGPSHEQFF	TGTGCCAGCAGCGCGCTTGGGGAGGGGCCCAGCCATGAGCAGTTCTTC
TRBV5-1	TRBJ2-7	-	-	CASSFGTSSYEQYF	TGCGCCAGCAGCTTCGGGACAAGCTCCTACGAGCAGTACTTC
TRBV30	TRBJ2-7	-	-	CAWSVGAGAEQYF	TGTGCCTGGAGTGTAGGAGCAGGGGCCGAGCAGTACTTC
TRBV29-1	TRBJ2-3	-	once	CSVVSLTRLSTDTQYF	TGCAGCGTTGTCTCCCTAACTAGACTTAGCACAGATACGCAGTATTTT
TRBV11-2	TRBJ2-5	-	once	CASSRRALASETQYF	TGTGCCAGCAGCCGCCGCGCCCTAGCGTCGGAGACCCAGTACTTC
TRBV4-3	TRBJ2-1	TRBD2	-	CASSQERGGGAYNEQFF	TGCGCCAGCAGCCAAGAACGAGGCGGGGGGGCTTACAATGAGCAGTTCTTC
TRBV27	TRBJ1-2	-	few	CASSLTQGGYGYTF	TGTGCCAGCAGTTTAACGCAGGGTGGCTATGGCTACACCTTC
TRBV11-2	TRBJ2-3	-	-	CASSFAAQGSDADTQYF	TGTGCCAGCAGCTTCGCCGCACAGGGAAGTGACGCAGATACGCAGTATTTT
TRBV7-9	TRBJ2-7	-	-	CASSLLRSHEQYF	TGTGCCAGCAGCTTGCTCAGATCCCACGAGCAGTACTTC
TRBV7-6	TRBJ1-1	TRBD1	-	CASSSVPGQGSGTEAFF	TGTGCCAGCAGCTCGGTCCCGGGACAGGGGTCGGGCACTGAAGCTTTCTTT
TRBV27	TRBJ2-7	-	-	CASSLKGTYSYEQYF	TGTGCCAGCAGTTTAAAGGGGACCTACTCCTACGAGCAGTACTTC